This TCR beta chain came from a study of blood T cells in healthy people across ages. Notes on the study in general: Significant beta diversity loss was already apparent by age about 39, declining roughly linearly.

The second PCR ran 7 to 11 cycles with a sample-barcoded 5' primer and J-beta primers. MiXCR was run by TCRdb on the 5' RACE reads, yielding one entry per CDR3 protein. The repertoire holds 1.5 million to 2 million distinct CDR3 sequences, with roughly 49% as singletons. As concerns this clonotype: No antigen is known for it.

CDR1 is LNHNV, CDR2 YYDKDF, per germline (reference sequence). V was clipped by 5 bases and J by 0 bases, with 14 bases between them. The CDR3 spans 16 residues. The chain joins TRBV15 to TRBJ2-4; tentatively, D is TRBD1 (5 bases). The sequence came from a woman aged 35 to 49 in good health. Sequencing was carried out using blood. The chain's CDR3 is CATSGALNGAKNIQYF. The CDR3 DNA follows: TGTGCCACCAGCGGGGCCTTGAACGGAGCCAAAAACATTCAGTACTTC. Full variable domain (outside the CDR3, taken from reference TRBV15 and TRBJ2-4): DAMVIQNPRYQVTQFGKPVTLSCSQTLNHNVMYWYQQKSSQAPKLLFHYYDKDFNNEADTPDNFQSRRPNTSFCFLDIRSPGLGDTAMYLCATSGALNGAKNIQYFGAGTRLSVL.